This T cell receptor beta chain appears in the sequencing data of a study of naive and memory T cell subsets. Both TRBC1 and TRBC2 were covered by a beta constant-region primer of two equimolar oligonucleotides. Ligated cDNA was amplified by four rounds of PCR with nested alpha and beta constant-region primers and SP2. TCRdb fed the UMI-ligation and nested PCR reads into MiXCR, producing one record per CDR3 protein. The sample holds about 17,000 distinct CDR3 sequences, around 9% seen once. This clonotype was detected many times. Its target is not known. V lost 1 base and J 2 bases, leaving 9 bases between the germline ends. Per the germline V gene, CDR1 is LNHNV and CDR2 is YYDKDF (reference sequence). The CDR3 is 14 amino acids. Regarding the study as a whole: The power law exponent of TCR abundance differed between naive and memory cells. Clonotypes are single alpha or beta chains, not paired receptors.

The J gene is TRBJ2-7, the V gene TRBV15; D call uncertain. This TCR came from a human donor in good health. Sequenced input: central memory CD8+ T cells from blood. In nucleotides, the CDR3 is TGTGCCACCAGCAGAGGGGTGGAAGCCTACGAGCAGTACTTC. This gives the protein CATSRGVEAYEQYF. The variable domain in full, completed from reference TRBV15 and TRBJ2-7, reads DAMVIQNPRYQVTQFGKPVTLSCSQTLNHNVMYWYQQKSSQAPKLLFHYYDKDFNNEADTPDNFQSRRPNTSFCFLDIRSPGLGDTAMYLCATSRGVEAYEQYFGPGTRLTVT.